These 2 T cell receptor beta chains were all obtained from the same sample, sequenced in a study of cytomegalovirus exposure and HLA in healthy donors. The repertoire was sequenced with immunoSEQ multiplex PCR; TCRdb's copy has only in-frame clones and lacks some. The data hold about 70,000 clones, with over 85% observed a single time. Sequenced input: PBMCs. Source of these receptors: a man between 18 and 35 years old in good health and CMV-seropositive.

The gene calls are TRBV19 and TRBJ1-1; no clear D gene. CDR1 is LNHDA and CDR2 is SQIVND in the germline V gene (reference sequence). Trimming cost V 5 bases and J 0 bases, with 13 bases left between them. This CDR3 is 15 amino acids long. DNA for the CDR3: TGTGCCAGTAGTCTCAACACGGGAATGAACACTGAAGCTTTCTTT. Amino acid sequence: CASSLNTGMNTEAFF. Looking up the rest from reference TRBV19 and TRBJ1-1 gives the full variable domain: DGGITQSPKYLFRKEGQNVTLSCEQNLNHDAMYWYRQDPGQGLRLIYYSQIVNDFQKGDIAEGYSVSREKKESFPLTVTSAQKNPTAFYLCASSLNTGMNTEAFFGQGTRLTVV.

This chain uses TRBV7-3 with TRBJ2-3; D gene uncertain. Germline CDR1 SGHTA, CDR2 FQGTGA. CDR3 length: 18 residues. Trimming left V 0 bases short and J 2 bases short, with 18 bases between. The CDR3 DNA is TGTGCCAGCAGCTTAACTCAAGGCGGCGGCTTCAACACAGATACGCAGTATTTT. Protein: CASSLTQGGGFNTDTQYF.